Presented here are 20 T cell receptor beta chains from one specimen sequenced in a study of T-cell memory formation after mild COVID-19. MiXCR, run by TCRdb on the 5' RACE reads, gives a single entry per CDR3 protein. Altogether about 470,000 distinct CDR3 sequences are present, about 23% being singletons, with the ten largest covering roughly an eighth. Sequencing was performed on PBMCs or a T cell subset sorted from them (not recorded which). These receptors were obtained from an adult woman who had mild COVID-19 (a few samples of this study predate the infection). Cell type and time point are not known.

The rearrangement links TRBV4-2 to TRBJ1-1, with 8 bases fitting TRBD1. Germline values: CDR1 LGHNA, CDR2 YNFKEQ. The CDR3 runs to 16 residues. J lost 4 bases, V lost 8 bases, and 15 bases had no gene match. CDR3 protein: CASAPGGGLGGTEAFF. DNA of the CDR3: TGTGCCAGCGCGCCAGGGGGCGGGTTAGGTGGCACTGAAGCTTTCTTT.

The chain combines TRBV29-1 with TRBJ2-7; no clear D. CDR1 is SQVTM and CDR2 is ANQGSEA in the germline V gene. The CDR3 sequence is 13 residues long. V gave up 3 bases and J gave up 2 bases, with 11 bases separating them. For the CDR3, the DNA is TGCAGCGTTGAGTTTACGAACCCCTACGAGCAGTACTTC. Encoded protein: CSVEFTNPYEQYF.

Only a few counts were recorded for this clonotype. The chain has TRBV15 and TRBJ2-3, with 10 positions matching TRBD2. The germline CDR1 and CDR2 sequences are LNHNV and YYDKDF (reference sequence). The J segment lost 3 bases and the V segment lost 5 bases, leaving 2 bases of the junction unmatched. This CDR3 is built from 14 residues. CDR3 sequence: CATSASGRTDTQYF. DNA of the CDR3: TGTGCCACCAGCGCTAGCGGGAGAACAGATACGCAGTATTTT.

This clonotype came up a few times. V gene TRBV11-2 combines with J gene TRBJ2-7, with D maybe TRBD2 (5 bases). The CDR3 has 15 residues. Trimming left V 0 bases short and J 3 bases short, with 12 bases between. Germline lookup yields CDR1 SGHAT and CDR2 FQNNGV. The DNA for the CDR3 is TGTGCCAGCAGCTTAGACCCTAGCCGCGTCTACGAGCAGTACTTC. Its translation: CASSLDPSRVYEQYF. Supplemented by reference TRBV11-2 and TRBJ2-7, the full variable domain reads EAGVAQSPRYKIIEKRQSVAFWCNPISGHATLYWYQQILGQGPKLLIQFQNNGVVDDSQLPKDRFSAERLKGVDSTLKIQPAKLEDSAVYLCASSLDPSRVYEQYFGPGTRLTVT.

This clonotype was observed a handful of times. The rearrangement links TRBV4-3 to TRBJ2-7; no clear D gene. The CDR3 contains 15 residues. The germline CDR1 and CDR2 sequences are LGHNA and YSLEER. Trimming stripped 0 bases from V and 0 bases from J, with 9 bases between. DNA of the CDR3: TGCGCCAGCAGCCAAGATCAACAGTACTCCTACGAGCAGTACTTC. It codes for CASSQDQQYSYEQYF.

This sequence joins TRBV18 and TRBJ2-5, with D unclear. This CDR3 is 14 amino acids long. Trimming stripped 3 bases from V and 5 bases from J, with 13 bases between. Germline V gene data show CDR1 as KGHSH and CDR2 as LQKENI. The DNA for the CDR3 is TGTGCCAGCTCACCCAGCCTGGGATGGGAGACCCAGTACTTC. Its protein is CASSPSLGWETQYF. Combining the CDR3 with reference TRBV18 and TRBJ2-5 gives the whole variable domain NAGVMQNPRHLVRRRGQEARLRCSPMKGHSHVYWYRQLPEEGLKFMVYLQKENIIDESGMPKERFSAEFPKEGPSILRIQQVVRGDSAAYFCASSPSLGWETQYFGPGTRLLVL.

The CDR3 loop reads CASSLGSTSYYEQYF. The CDR3 nucleotides are TGTGCCAGCAGCTTAGGCTCGACTAGTTACTACGAGCAGTACTTC. The chain is built from TRBV11-2 and TRBJ2-7; the D gene is possibly TRBD2 (6 bases). This CDR3 has 15 residues. Germline V gives CDR1 SGHAT, CDR2 FQNNGV. V was cut by 1 base and J by 3 bases, with 13 bases left in between.

This clonotype came up once. Germline and junction disagree at one end, which may indicate a read error. Here the CDR3 reads CASSVAGGRLDEQFF. The CDR3 bases are TGTGCCAGCAGCGTAGCGGGGGGTAGATTGGATGAGCAGTTCTTC. The rearrangement uses TRBV7-2 and TRBJ2-1, with 10 bases aligning to TRBD2. The CDR3 length is 15 residues. The V gene's germline CDR1 is SGHTA and CDR2 FQGNSA.

The chain uses TRBV3-1 and TRBJ2-7; TRBD1 matches at 9 bases. The CDR3 covers 17 residues. Germline values: CDR1 LGHDT, CDR2 YNNKEL (reference sequence). With V trimmed by 2 bases and J by 4 bases, 12 bases remained unmatched. The CDR3 reads CASSQRPGTGTFYEQYF. As DNA, the CDR3 is TGTGCCAGCAGCCAAAGGCCCGGGACAGGGACCTTTTACGAGCAGTACTTC.

The chain combines TRBV5-6 with TRBJ2-7; D assignment may be TRBD1 or TRBD2 (5 bases each). The CDR3 contains 13 residues. From germline, CDR1 is SGHDT and CDR2 YYEEEE. Between the trimmed V and J ends, which lost 4 bases and 2 bases, there was a span of 10 bases. The CDR3 DNA follows: TGTGCCAGCAGCCAGGGACCGCCCTACGAGCAGTACTTC. Its translation is CASSQGPPYEQYF. Filled out from reference TRBV5-6 and TRBJ2-7, the complete variable domain reads DAGVTQSPTHLIKTRGQQVTLRCSPKSGHDTVSWYQQALGQGPQFIFQYYEEEERQRGNFPDRFSGHQFPNYSSELNVNALLLGDSALYLCASSQGPPYEQYFGPGTRLTVT.

The chain recombines TRBV30 with TRBJ2-7; D not certain. Germline V CDR1 and CDR2: GTSNPN, SVGIG (reference sequence). CDR3 length equals 13 residues. Trimming took off 0 bases at V and 7 bases at J, with 13 bases between the two ends. The CDR3 sequence: CAWSVYRNREQYF. In DNA form, the CDR3 reads TGTGCCTGGAGTGTATACCGGAATCGAGAGCAGTACTTC. The variable domain in full, completed from reference TRBV30 and TRBJ2-7, reads SQTIHQWPATLVQPVGSPLSLECTVEGTSNPNLYWYRQAAGRGLQLLFYSVGIGQISSEVPQNLSASRPQDRQFILSSKKLLLSDSGFYLCAWSVYRNREQYFGPGTRLTVT.

The V and J genes are TRBV20-1 and TRBJ2-1; 10 bases are a match to TRBD2. After removal of 1 base from V and 10 bases from J, the junction contained 10 bases not matched to a gene. The germline V gene has CDR1 DFQATT and CDR2 SNEGSKA (reference sequence). The CDR3 totals 15 residues. DNA for the CDR3: TGCAGTGCTAGAGGGGCCGGGACTAGCGCGGAGGAGCAGTTCTTC. Translation gives CSARGAGTSAEEQFF.

This chain links TRBV12-3 or TRBV12-4 with TRBJ2-3; 9 bases fit TRBD2. The junction had 8 bases not matched to a gene; V was cut back by 6 bases and J by 4 bases. CDR3 length: 15 amino acids. CDR3 nucleotides: TGTGCCAGCAGCATTAGCGGGAGTAGGGCAGATACGCAGTATTTT. Amino acids: CASSISGSRADTQYF.

This clonotype was observed a handful of times. The germline gene is not matched at one end of the junction; a read error may be the cause. V usage is TRBV4-1 and J usage is TRBJ2-1; 11 bases line up with TRBD2. Germline loops: CDR1 MGHRA, CDR2 YSYEKL. This CDR3 contains 17 residues. CDR3 region: CASSHFSGGARYSEQFF. The DNA for the CDR3 is TGCGCCAGCAGCCACTTTAGCGGGGGGGCCCGGTACAGTGAGCAGTTCTTC.

The CDR3 sequence: CASSFLPSRANVLTF. The DNA of the CDR3 is TGTGCCAGCAGTTTCCTCCCCAGTCGGGCCAACGTCCTGACTTTC. This chain uses TRBV12-3 or TRBV12-4 with TRBJ2-6, with no clear D. The CDR3 has 15 residues. The germline V and J ends were trimmed by 3 bases and 5 bases, with 11 bases remaining between them.

This clonotype was counted many times. The chain couples TRBV4-1 to TRBJ1-2; D perhaps matches TRBD1 (5 bases). The V end lost 4 bases, the J end lost 9 bases, and 18 bases lay between the germline ends. This CDR3 region has 14 residues. Germline V gene lookup returns CDR1 MGHRA and CDR2 YSYEKL. CDR3 residues: CASSPGPATGSYTF. Written as DNA, the CDR3 is TGCGCCAGCAGCCCGGGGCCGGCGACTGGGAGCTACACCTTC.

This clonotype was seen a few times. V is TRBV28 and J is TRBJ2-7; 7 positions agree with TRBD1. The CDR3 extends over 14 amino acids. V gave up 5 bases and J gave up 3 bases; unmatched junction bases: 7. The germline V gene has CDR1 MDHEN and CDR2 SYDVKM. The CDR3 spells CASSLRQGHYEQYF. CDR3 nucleotides: TGTGCCAGCAGTCTCCGACAGGGACACTACGAGCAGTACTTC.

CDR3 residues: CASSLRTDPYEQYF. The CDR3 bases are TGCGCCAGCAGCCTACGGACAGACCCCTACGAGCAGTACTTC. The chain employs TRBV5-1 and TRBJ2-7, with D perhaps TRBD1 (6 bases). CDR3 length: 14 amino acids. Per the germline V gene, CDR1 is SGHRS and CDR2 is YFSETQ. V was clipped by 4 bases and J by 2 bases, with 13 bases between them.

The chain links TRBV6-2 or TRBV6-3 to TRBJ2-1, with 13 bases that match TRBD2. V dropped 7 bases and J dropped 0; count of bases not matched to a gene: 3. The CDR3 length is 16 residues. The germline CDR1 and CDR2 sequences are MNHEY and SVGEGT. The CDR3 sequence is CASTGLAGVSYNEQFF. CDR3 sequence (DNA): TGTGCCAGCACTGGACTAGCGGGAGTCTCCTACAATGAGCAGTTCTTC.

This clonotype was detected a few times. J is TRBJ2-7 and V is TRBV10-3, with 7 bases matching TRBD1. The germline V gene encodes CDR1 ENHRY and CDR2 SYGVKD. The CDR3 contains 13 residues. After removal of 6 bases from V and 0 bases from J, the junction contained 2 bases not matched to a gene. DNA for the CDR3: TGTGCCATCAGGGGGGACAGCTCCTACGAGCAGTACTTC. Protein: CAIRGDSSYEQYF.